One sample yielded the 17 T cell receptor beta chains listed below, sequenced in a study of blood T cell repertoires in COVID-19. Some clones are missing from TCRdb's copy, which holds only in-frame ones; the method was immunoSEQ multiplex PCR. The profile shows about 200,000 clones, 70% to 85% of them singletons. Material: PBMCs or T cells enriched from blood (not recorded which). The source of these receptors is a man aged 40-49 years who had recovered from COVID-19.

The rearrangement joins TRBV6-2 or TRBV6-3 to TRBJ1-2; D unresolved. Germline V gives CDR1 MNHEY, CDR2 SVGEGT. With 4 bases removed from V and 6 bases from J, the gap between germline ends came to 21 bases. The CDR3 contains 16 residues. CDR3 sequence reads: CASSSGSMQITDGYTF. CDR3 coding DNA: TGTGCCAGCAGTTCGGGATCTATGCAGATAACGGATGGCTACACCTTC.

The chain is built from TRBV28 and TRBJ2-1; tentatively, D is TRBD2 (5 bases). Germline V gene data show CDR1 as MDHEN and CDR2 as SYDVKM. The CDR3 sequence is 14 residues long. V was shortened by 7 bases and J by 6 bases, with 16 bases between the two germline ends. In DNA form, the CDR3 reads TGTGCCAGCAACTCAAGGTCCCTAGCCAATGAGCAGTTCTTC. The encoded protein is CASNSRSLANEQFF.

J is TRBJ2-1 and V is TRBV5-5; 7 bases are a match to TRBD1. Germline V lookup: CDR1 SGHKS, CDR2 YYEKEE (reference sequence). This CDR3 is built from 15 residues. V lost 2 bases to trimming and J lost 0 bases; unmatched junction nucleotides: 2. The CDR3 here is CASSLQGPSYNEQFF. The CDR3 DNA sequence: TGTGCCAGCAGCTTACAGGGGCCCTCCTACAATGAGCAGTTCTTC.

The CDR3 is CASIRGAEAFF. DNA of the CDR3: TGTGCCTCCATAAGGGGTGCTGAAGCTTTCTTT. This chain connects TRBV19 to TRBJ1-1, with D possibly TRBD1 on 5 matching bases. Deletions cut 11 bases from V and 6 bases from J, with 13 bases between. CDR3 size: 11 residues. Germline lookup yields CDR1 LNHDA and CDR2 SQIVND (reference sequence).

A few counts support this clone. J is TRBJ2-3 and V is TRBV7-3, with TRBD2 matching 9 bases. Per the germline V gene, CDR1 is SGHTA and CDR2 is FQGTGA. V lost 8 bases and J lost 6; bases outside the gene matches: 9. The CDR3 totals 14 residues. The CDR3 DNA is TGTGCCAGCGGGGTTAGCGGGAGTGCGGATACGCAGTATTTT. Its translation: CASGVSGSADTQYF.

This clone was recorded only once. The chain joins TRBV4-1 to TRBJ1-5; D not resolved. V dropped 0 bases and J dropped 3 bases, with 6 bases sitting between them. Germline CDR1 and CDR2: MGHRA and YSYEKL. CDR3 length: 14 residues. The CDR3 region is CASSQDSYNQPQHF. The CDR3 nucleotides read TGCGCCAGCAGCCAAGATAGCTACAATCAGCCCCAGCATTTT.

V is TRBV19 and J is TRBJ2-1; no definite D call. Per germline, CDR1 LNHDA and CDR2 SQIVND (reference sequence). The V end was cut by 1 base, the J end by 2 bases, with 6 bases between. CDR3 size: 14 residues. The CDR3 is CASSIAGTYNEQFF. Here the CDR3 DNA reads TGTGCCAGTAGTATAGCGGGTACCTACAATGAGCAGTTCTTC.

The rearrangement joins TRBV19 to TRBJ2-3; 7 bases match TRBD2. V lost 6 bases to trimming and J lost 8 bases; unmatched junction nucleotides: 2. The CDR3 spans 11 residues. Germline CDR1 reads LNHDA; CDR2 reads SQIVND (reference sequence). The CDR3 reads CASRTGGTQYF. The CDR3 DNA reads TGTGCCAGTAGGACGGGGGGTACGCAGTATTTT.

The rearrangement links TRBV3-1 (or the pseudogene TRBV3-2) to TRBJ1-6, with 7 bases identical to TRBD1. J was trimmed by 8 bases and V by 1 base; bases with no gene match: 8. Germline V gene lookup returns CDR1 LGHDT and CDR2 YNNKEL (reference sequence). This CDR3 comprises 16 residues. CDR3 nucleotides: TGTGCCAGCAGCCAAGGACAGGGCCGCGGGGATTCACCCCTCCACTTT. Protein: CASSQGQGRGDSPLHF.

The CDR3 here is CASSLEAGAGLYEQYF. The CDR3 nucleotides are TGCGCCAGCAGCTTGGAGGCGGGGGCCGGACTCTACGAGCAGTACTTC. The chain couples TRBV5-1 to TRBJ2-7, with D perhaps TRBD2 (7 bases). Trimming removed 0 bases from V and 3 bases from J, with 16 bases in between. The CDR3 is made up of 16 amino acids. Germline V gene data show CDR1 as SGHRS and CDR2 as YFSETQ.

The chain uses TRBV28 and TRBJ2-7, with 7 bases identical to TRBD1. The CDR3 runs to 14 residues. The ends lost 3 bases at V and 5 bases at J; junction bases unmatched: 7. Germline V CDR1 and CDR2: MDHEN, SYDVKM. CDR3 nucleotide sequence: TGTGCCAGCAGTTTGTACAGGGGAATAGACGAGCAGTACTTC. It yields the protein CASSLYRGIDEQYF.

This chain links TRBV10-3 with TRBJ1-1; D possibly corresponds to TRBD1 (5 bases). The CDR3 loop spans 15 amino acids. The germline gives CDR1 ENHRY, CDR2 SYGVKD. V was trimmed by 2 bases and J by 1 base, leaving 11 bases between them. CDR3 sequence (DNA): TGTGCCATCAGTGAGCTAGGGGCCGGGAACACTGAAGCTTTCTTT. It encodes CAISELGAGNTEAFF.

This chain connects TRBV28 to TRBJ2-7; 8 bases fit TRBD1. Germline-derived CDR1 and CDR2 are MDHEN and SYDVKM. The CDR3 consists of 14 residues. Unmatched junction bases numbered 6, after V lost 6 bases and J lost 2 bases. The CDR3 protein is CASRSRQGTYEQYF. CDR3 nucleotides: TGTGCCAGCAGGTCCCGACAGGGGACCTACGAGCAGTACTTC.

The CDR3 DNA is TGCGCCAGCAGCTTGCGTCTAGCGGGAGACAATGAGCAGTTCTTC. Protein product: CASSLRLAGDNEQFF. The chain carries TRBV5-1 and TRBJ2-1, with 10 nucleotides matching TRBD2. V was pared by 1 base and J by 5 bases, with 3 bases of the junction left unmatched. This CDR3 spans 15 amino acids. Germline V gives CDR1 SGHRS, CDR2 YFSETQ. The whole variable domain, remainder taken from reference TRBV5-1 and TRBJ2-1, is KAGVTQTPRYLIKTRGQQVTLSCSPISGHRSVSWYQQTPGQGLQFLFEYFSETQRNKGNFPGRFSGRQFSNSRSEMNVSTLELGDSALYLCASSLRLAGDNEQFFGPGTRLTVL.

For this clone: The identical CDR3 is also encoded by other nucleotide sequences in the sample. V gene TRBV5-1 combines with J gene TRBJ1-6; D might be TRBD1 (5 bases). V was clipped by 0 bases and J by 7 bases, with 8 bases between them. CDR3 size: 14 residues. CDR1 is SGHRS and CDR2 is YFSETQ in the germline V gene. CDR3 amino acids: CASSLGQQNSPLHF. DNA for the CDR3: TGCGCCAGCAGCTTGGGACAGCAAAATTCACCCCTCCACTTT.

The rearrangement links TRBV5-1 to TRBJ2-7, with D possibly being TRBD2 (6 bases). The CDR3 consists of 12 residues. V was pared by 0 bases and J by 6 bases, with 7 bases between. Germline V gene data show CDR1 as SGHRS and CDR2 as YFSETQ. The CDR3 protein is CASSLEGGEQYF. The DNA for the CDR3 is TGCGCCAGCAGCTTGGAGGGAGGCGAGCAGTACTTC.

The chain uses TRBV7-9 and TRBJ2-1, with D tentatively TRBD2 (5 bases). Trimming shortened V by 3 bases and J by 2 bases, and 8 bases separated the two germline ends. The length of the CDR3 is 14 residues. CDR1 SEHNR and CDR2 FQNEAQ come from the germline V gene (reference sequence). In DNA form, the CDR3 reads TGTGCCAGCAGCTTGAGGGCTACCTACAATGAGCAGTTCTTC. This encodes CASSLRATYNEQFF.